Below, 14 T cell receptor beta chains from the same sample are listed, as sequenced in a study of cytomegalovirus exposure and HLA in healthy donors. Here immunoSEQ multiplex PCR was the method, and the copy in TCRdb shows in-frame clones only, minus some. This sample has 100,000 to 150,000 clones, with around 90% found just once. Sequenced sample: PBMCs. The source is a woman between 18 and 29 years old in good health and CMV-seronegative.

The CDR3 nucleotides are TGCGCCAGCAGCTCTCGACTGGATTCCTACGAGCAGTACTTC. This sequence encodes CASSSRLDSYEQYF. This rearrangement joins TRBV5-1 to TRBJ2-7, with D uncertain. CDR1 is SGHRS, CDR2 YFSETQ, per germline. The CDR3 has 14 residues. V dropped 3 bases and J dropped 1 base, with 11 bases sitting between them.

The rearrangement joins TRBV18 to TRBJ2-5; TRBD2 agrees at 8 bases. The V segment lost 3 bases and the J segment 2 bases; nucleotides outside the gene matches: 5. CDR1 is KGHSH, CDR2 LQKENI, per germline. The CDR3 length is 15 residues. As DNA, the CDR3 is TGTGCCAGCTCACCGGTAGCGGGGATACAAGAGACCCAGTACTTC. Translation gives CASSPVAGIQETQYF.

The chain recombines TRBV5-1 with TRBJ2-3; 7 bases match TRBD2. The germline V gene has CDR1 SGHRS and CDR2 YFSETQ. The V and J ends lost 0 bases and 2 bases, in that order; junction bases with no gene match: 3. CDR3 length equals 15 residues. In nucleotides, the CDR3 is TGCGCCAGCAGCTTGGGGGCGGGAGTCACAGATACGCAGTATTTT. Translated: CASSLGAGVTDTQYF.

V usage is TRBV7-2 and J usage is TRBJ1-2; perhaps TRBD1 as D (6 bases). This CDR3 comprises 15 residues. Germline loops: CDR1 SGHTA, CDR2 FQGNSA. Deletions cut 6 bases from V and 3 bases from J, with 17 bases between. CDR3 sequence reads: CASRNRREGDYGYTF. Written as DNA, the CDR3 is TGTGCCAGCAGGAACCGACGGGAGGGGGACTATGGCTACACCTTC. The entire variable domain, with the rest obtained from reference TRBV7-2 and TRBJ1-2, is as follows: GAGVSQSPSNKVTEKGKDVELRCDPISGHTALYWYRQSLGQGLEFLIYFQGNSAPDKSGLPSDRFSAERTGGSVSTLTIQRTQQEDSAVYLCASRNRREGDYGYTFGSGTRLTVV.

The J gene is TRBJ2-3, the V gene TRBV5-1, with 9 bases that match TRBD1. The CDR3 covers 17 residues. The trim removed 3 bases at V and 4 bases at J, leaving 12 bases unmatched. Germline CDR1 and CDR2: SGHRS and YFSETQ. CDR3 loop: CASSSNPGTGTADTQYF. As DNA, the CDR3 is TGCGCCAGCAGCTCGAACCCCGGGACAGGGACCGCAGATACGCAGTATTTT.

The chain links TRBV4-1 to TRBJ2-5; the match to TRBD1 covers 8 bases. J was trimmed by 4 bases and V by 1 base; bases with no gene match: 5. Germline V lookup: CDR1 MGHRA, CDR2 YSYEKL. The CDR3 loop spans 15 amino acids. The CDR3 is CASSQGRQGRETQYF. CDR3 bases: TGCGCCAGCAGCCAAGGCCGACAGGGGAGAGAGACCCAGTACTTC.

The chain links TRBV11-2 to TRBJ2-3, with D unclear. CDR3 size: 12 residues. The V end lost 1 base, the J end lost 9 bases, and 8 bases lay between the germline ends. Germline-derived CDR1 and CDR2 are SGHAT and FQNNGV. The CDR3 is CASSLATGTQYF. The CDR3 region has the DNA TGTGCCAGCAGCTTAGCAACCGGGACGCAGTATTTT.

V gene TRBV5-1 combines with J gene TRBJ1-6, with D tentatively TRBD1 (6 bases). V was shortened by 0 bases and J by 5 bases, with 15 bases between the two germline ends. Per the germline V gene, CDR1 is SGHRS and CDR2 is YFSETQ. There are 17 residues in the CDR3. CDR3 sequence: CASSLDGRGNDNSPLHF. CDR3 nucleotides: TGCGCCAGCAGCTTGGATGGCAGGGGCAACGATAATTCACCCCTCCACTTT.

The rearrangement uses TRBV6-5 and TRBJ2-5; 8 bases align to TRBD2. V lost 4 bases, J lost 1 base, and 5 bases stayed unmatched. Per germline, CDR1 MNHEY and CDR2 SVGAGI. The CDR3 spans 15 residues. CDR3 sequence (DNA): TGTGCCAGCAGTTCCCGCGGGGGGACCCAAGAGACCCAGTACTTC. Translation gives CASSSRGGTQETQYF.

The chain carries TRBV5-6 and TRBJ1-1; 9 nucleotides agree with TRBD1. V shed 4 bases, J shed 3 bases, and the junction held 10 bases outside the gene matches. CDR1 SGHDT and CDR2 YYEEEE come from the germline V gene. This CDR3 contains 16 residues. The CDR3: CASSRTGTGWDTEAFF. In nucleotides, the CDR3 is TGTGCCAGCAGCAGGACCGGGACAGGGTGGGACACTGAAGCTTTCTTT.

The chain is built from TRBV13 and TRBJ1-2; 9 positions agree with TRBD1. Germline assignment: CDR1 PRHDT and CDR2 FYEKMQ (reference sequence). This CDR3 has 16 residues. V lost 0 bases to trimming and J lost 1 base; unmatched junction nucleotides: 3. DNA for the CDR3: TGTGCCAGCAGCTTAGGGACAGGGGGAATTAACTATGGCTACACCTTC. Its translation is CASSLGTGGINYGYTF.

V is TRBV7-2 and J is TRBJ1-1, with no clear D. This CDR3 has 14 amino acids. From germline, CDR1 is SGHTA and CDR2 FQGNSA. Trimming shortened V by 2 bases and J by 0 bases, and 7 bases separated the two germline ends. The CDR3 loop is CASSLTHLNTEAFF. The DNA of the CDR3 is TGTGCCAGCAGCTTAACTCACCTGAACACTGAAGCTTTCTTT. The entire variable domain, with the rest obtained from reference TRBV7-2 and TRBJ1-1, is as follows: GAGVSQSPSNKVTEKGKDVELRCDPISGHTALYWYRQSLGQGLEFLIYFQGNSAPDKSGLPSDRFSAERTGGSVSTLTIQRTQQEDSAVYLCASSLTHLNTEAFFGQGTRLTVV.

The chain has TRBV11-2 and TRBJ2-5; TRBD2 matches at 8 bases. The J call may be wrong; the DNA end is better matched by TRBJ2-7. Germline V gene lookup returns CDR1 SGHAT and CDR2 FQNNGV. This CDR3 contains 14 residues. The CDR3 protein is CASSHTGTRSEQYF. CDR3 DNA sequence: TGTGCCAGCAGCCATACCGGGACTAGATCCGAGCAGTACTTC.

The gene calls are TRBV25-1 and TRBJ2-1; 8 bases agree with TRBD1. J gave up 8 bases and V 6 bases, and 9 bases lay outside the gene matches. Per the germline V gene, CDR1 is MGHDK and CDR2 is SYGVNS. The CDR3 has 14 residues. CDR3 sequence reads: CASRHRGLADEQFF. DNA for the CDR3: TGTGCCAGCAGACACAGGGGGTTAGCCGATGAGCAGTTCTTC. Complete variable domain (other parts from reference TRBV25-1 and TRBJ2-1): EADIYQTPRYLVIGTGKKITLECSQTMGHDKMYWYQQDPGMELHLIHYSYGVNSTEKGDLSSESTVSRIRTEHFPLTLESARPSHTSQYLCASRHRGLADEQFFGPGTRLTVL.